Included here is one T cell receptor beta chain sequence, with context. The antigen remains undetermined. The data derive from a study of cytomegalovirus exposure and HLA in healthy donors. Study-level results: As a later analysis revealed, the rate of TCR association differed by HLA locus, with DRB1 most and HLA-C fewest. In a later analysis, TCR beta V- and J-gene trimming showed a link to a missense DCLRE1C variant. High specificity and sensitivity for cytomegalovirus status were reported for the classifier. The authors assumed roughly uniform sequencing depth across donors for presence/absence analyses.

This CDR3 is built from 14 residues. Trimming cost V 2 bases and J 2 bases, with 11 bases left between them. Germline V lookup: CDR1 SGHRS, CDR2 YFSETQ. 13 Jbeta primers and 60 Vbeta primers were used for the PCR. TCRdb's table, derived via immunoSEQ multiplex PCR, lists solely in-frame clones and lacks some. Seen here are approximately 110,000 clones, about three quarters observed once, and the top ten hold around 6%. This TCR came from a male donor in good health and CMV-seronegative. Sequences were obtained from PBMCs. This chain uses TRBV5-1 with TRBJ2-7; a weak D match, TRBD1 (5 bases). The CDR3 protein is CASSLGVATYEQYF. CDR3 DNA sequence: TGCGCCAGCAGCTTAGGGGTAGCCACCTACGAGCAGTACTTC.